This passage covers 18 T cell receptor beta chains from one sample sequenced in a study of read filtering for tumor transcriptome and immune sequencing. From about 400 ng of RNA, a library with molecular barcoded alpha/delta and beta/gamma adaptors was made. From the reads, TCRdb called clonotypes with MiXCR, one entry per CDR3 protein. The sample holds about 27,000 distinct CDR3 sequences, over 13% seen once. The sequenced sample was a population of CD138-negative cells sorted from bone marrow. These receptors were obtained from a donor over 35 with multiple myeloma.

The rearrangement joins TRBV4-3 to TRBJ2-7, with D perhaps matching TRBD1 (5 bases). Germline V gene sequence: CDR1 LGHNA, CDR2 YSLEER. This CDR3 region has 14 residues. V shed 1 base and J shed 3 bases, with 10 bases lying between them. Written as DNA, the CDR3 is TGCGCCAGCAGCCAAGCCCAGGGATACTACGAGCAGTACTTC. Residues: CASSQAQGYYEQYF.

Remarks on this clonotype: A read error may be the cause here, since a much bigger clone is one base away. The CDR3 DNA sequence: TGTGCCAGCAGCACCCCAGAGAATGAGCAGGTCTTC. It yields the protein CASSTPENEQVF. J is TRBJ2-1 and V is TRBV3-1; D ambiguous. This CDR3 region has 12 residues. CDR1 and CDR2 from the germline V gene are LGHDT and YNNKEL (reference sequence).

Note on this clonotype: A much bigger clone sits one base away, suggesting this may be a read error. This chain connects TRBV7-9 to TRBJ2-3, with D hard to call. CDR1 is SEHNR and CDR2 is FQNEAQ in the germline V gene (reference sequence). This CDR3 spans 15 amino acids. DNA of the CDR3: TGTGCCGGCAGCCCGACCTCTACAAGCACAGATACGCAGTATTTT. Translation gives CAGSPTSTSTDTQYF.

This clonotype was found many times. The chain's CDR3 is CASRYERGTLDNEQFF. Here the CDR3 DNA reads TGTGCCAGCAGATACGAGCGGGGAACTCTGGACAATGAGCAGTTCTTC. The chain is built from TRBV6-6 and TRBJ2-1; 7 bases match TRBD2. This CDR3 is built from 16 residues. V lost 6 bases and J lost 5; bases outside the gene matches: 13. Germline lookup yields CDR1 MNHNY and CDR2 SVGAGI (reference sequence).

This clonotype was found many times. The chain links TRBV5-1 to TRBJ2-3; D gene unclear. The germline gives CDR1 SGHRS, CDR2 YFSETQ. Trimming took off 0 bases at V and 1 base at J, with 12 bases between the two ends. CDR3 length: 16 amino acids. Written as DNA, the CDR3 is TGCGCCAGCAGCTTGGCCGTTCCCTACGGCACAGATACGCAGTATTTT. This gives the protein CASSLAVPYGTDTQYF.

This clonotype was seen repeatedly, ten times or more. The V call is TRBV20-1, the J call TRBJ1-1; D is unclear. Germline CDR1 and CDR2: DFQATT and SNEGSKA (reference sequence). CDR3 length: 14 residues. Trimming removed 2 bases from V and 3 bases from J, with 13 bases in between. The CDR3 loop reads CSARPKRGYTEAFF. CDR3 in DNA: TGCAGTGCTAGACCAAAGCGAGGGTACACTGAAGCTTTCTTT.

Of note for this clonotype: This is likely a read error, given that the CDR3 carries no conserved phenylalanine or tryptophan at its end. The chain links TRBV7-6 to TRBJ2-6; the D is unclear. The CDR3 consists of 17 residues. Trimming took 0 bases from V and 3 from J, leaving 12 bases between them. Looked up from germline, CDR1 is SGHVS and CDR2 is FNYEAQ. The CDR3 region is CASSLAARHYGANVLTL. The CDR3 DNA follows: TGTGCCAGCAGCTTAGCCGCGCGCCATTATGGGGCCAACGTCCTGACTTTG.

This clonotype has only a few counts. The gene calls are TRBV7-9 and TRBJ2-7; D possibly corresponds to TRBD2 (6 bases). The CDR3 is 14 amino acids. V dropped 5 bases and J dropped 3 bases, with 14 bases sitting between them. Germline CDR1 and CDR2: SEHNR and FQNEAQ (reference sequence). The chain's CDR3 is CASSITDGSYEQYF. CDR3 nucleotide sequence: TGTGCCAGCAGCATAACGGACGGGAGCTACGAGCAGTACTTC.

The chain is built from TRBV4-2 and TRBJ2-7, with TRBD1 as a possible D gene (6 bases). There are 13 residues in the CDR3. Germline-derived CDR1 and CDR2 are LGHNA and YNFKEQ. V lost 3 bases and J 2 bases, leaving 8 bases between the germline ends. CDR3 nucleotides: TGTGCCAGCAGCCACGACAGGACCTACGAGCAGTACTTC. It specifies CASSHDRTYEQYF.

The chain recombines TRBV5-1 with TRBJ2-1; TRBD2 is a possible D gene (5 bases). CDR1 and CDR2 from the germline V gene are SGHRS and YFSETQ. V was cut by 1 base and J by 2 bases, with 10 bases left in between. The CDR3 has 15 residues. The CDR3 spells CASSLLDWTYNEQFF. For the CDR3, the DNA is TGCGCCAGCAGCTTGTTGGACTGGACCTACAATGAGCAGTTCTTC.

Notes on this clonotype: Possible read error: a much larger clone is one base away. The chain joins TRBV20-1 to TRBJ2-1; tentative D call: TRBD2 (6 bases). The CDR3 length is 12 residues. Germline V gene lookup returns CDR1 DFQATT and CDR2 SNEGSKA (reference sequence). CDR3 sequence (DNA): TGCAGTGCTCGGAAGCTCCCACGGGAGCAGTCCTTC. Translated: CSARKLPREQSF.

This clonotype came up many times. This rearrangement joins TRBV11-2 to TRBJ2-1; no firm D call. V was clipped by 1 base and J by 0 bases, with 7 bases between them. The CDR3 loop spans 15 amino acids. CDR1 is SGHAT, CDR2 FQNNGV, per germline. CDR3: CASSLGQNSYNEQFF. The CDR3 nucleotides read TGTGCCAGCAGCTTAGGCCAGAACTCCTACAATGAGCAGTTCTTC. The full variable domain, rest sourced from reference TRBV11-2 and TRBJ2-1, is EAGVAQSPRYKIIEKRQSVAFWCNPISGHATLYWYQQILGQGPKLLIQFQNNGVVDDSQLPKDRFSAERLKGVDSTLKIQPAKLEDSAVYLCASSLGQNSYNEQFFGPGTRLTVL.

This clonotype was seen at least ten times. V gene TRBV7-9 combines with J gene TRBJ2-1; 10 bases align to TRBD2. The CDR3 is 18 amino acids. J was trimmed by 0 bases and V by 5 bases; bases with no gene match: 10. CDR1 is SEHNR and CDR2 is FQNEAQ in the germline V gene (reference sequence). DNA of the CDR3: TGTGCCAGCAGCCTCCCTAGCGGGAGTACCCGCTCCTACAATGAGCAGTTCTTC. Translation gives CASSLPSGSTRSYNEQFF. The variable domain in full, with the rest retrieved from reference TRBV7-9 and TRBJ2-1, is DTGVSQNPRHKITKRGQNVTFRCDPISEHNRLYWYRQTLGQGPEFLTYFQNEAQLEKSRLLSDRFSAERPKGSFSTLEIQRTEQGDSAMYLCASSLPSGSTRSYNEQFFGPGTRLTVL.

This clonotype was detected ten times or more. J is TRBJ2-5 and V is TRBV29-1; tentative D call: TRBD2 (6 bases). This CDR3 has 12 residues. CDR1 is SQVTM and CDR2 is ANQGSEA in the germline V gene. Deletions cut 6 bases from V and 4 bases from J, with 12 bases between. The CDR3 is CSVSPGGETQYF. The CDR3 bases are TGCAGCGTAAGCCCCGGGGGAGAGACCCAGTACTTC.

Comment on this clonotype: The conserved phenylalanine or tryptophan normally closing the CDR3 is absent here, so this likely arose from a read error. This chain connects TRBV20-1 to TRBJ2-1; TRBD1 is a possible D gene (5 bases). The CDR3 extends over 13 amino acids. The ends were cut back, 5 bases at V and 8 bases at J, with 16 bases in the middle. Per the germline V gene, CDR1 is DFQATT and CDR2 is SNEGSKA (reference sequence). This chain's CDR3 is CSAPQIPRDEQFP. The CDR3 DNA sequence: TGCAGTGCTCCGCAAATACCCAGGGATGAGCAGTTCCCC.

With regard to this clonotype: Possible read error: a much larger clone is one base away. The chain employs TRBV14 and TRBJ2-3, with 14 positions matching TRBD2. The J segment lost 10 bases and the V segment lost 3 bases, leaving 3 bases of the junction unmatched. The CDR3 loop spans 14 amino acids. Looked up from germline, CDR1 is SGHDN and CDR2 is FVKESK. CDR3 sequence reads: CASSQGTSGSPQYF. CDR3 nucleotides: TGTGCCAGCAGCCAGGGGACTAGCGGGAGCCCGCAGTATTTT. Complete variable domain (other parts from reference TRBV14 and TRBJ2-3): EAGVTQFPSHSVIEKGQTVTLRCDPISGHDNLYWYRRVMGKEIKFLLHFVKESKQDESGMPNNRFLAERTGGTYSTLKVQPAELEDSGVYFCASSQGTSGSPQYFGPGTRLTVL.

In this sample, this clonotype turned up many times. J is TRBJ2-7 and V is TRBV5-1; 12 nucleotides align to TRBD2. V trimming: 3 bases; J trimming: 1 base; junction bases outside the gene matches: 2. The CDR3 consists of 15 residues. Germline values: CDR1 SGHRS, CDR2 YFSETQ. The CDR3 nucleotides read TGCGCCAGCAGCTCTGGACTAGCGGGGTCCTACGAGCAGTACTTC. It translates to CASSSGLAGSYEQYF.

As concerns this clonotype: The junction differs from germline at one of its ends, possibly a read error. The CDR3 nucleotides are TGTGCCAGCGGCCAGAGAGGGGGAAACACTGAAGCTTTCTTT. Its protein product is CASGQRGGNTEAFF. This chain links TRBV16 with TRBJ1-1, with D tentatively TRBD1 (6 bases). Germline V CDR1 and CDR2: KGHSY, FQNENV. This CDR3 is 14 amino acids long.